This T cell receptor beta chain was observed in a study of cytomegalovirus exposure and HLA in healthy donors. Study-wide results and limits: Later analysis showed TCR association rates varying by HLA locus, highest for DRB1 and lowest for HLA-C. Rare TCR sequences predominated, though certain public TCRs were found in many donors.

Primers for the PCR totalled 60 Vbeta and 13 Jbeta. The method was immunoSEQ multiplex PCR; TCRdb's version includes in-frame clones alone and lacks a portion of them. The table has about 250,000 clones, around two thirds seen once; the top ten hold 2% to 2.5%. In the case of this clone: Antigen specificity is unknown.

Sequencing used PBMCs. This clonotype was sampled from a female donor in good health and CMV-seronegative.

The CDR3 loop reads CASSYASGRETQYF. The CDR3 nucleotides read TGTGCCAGCAGCTACGCCAGCGGGCGGGAGACCCAGTACTTC. V gene TRBV7-6 combines with J gene TRBJ2-5; D may be TRBD2 (6 bases). This CDR3 has 14 amino acids. Germline lookup yields CDR1 SGHVS and CDR2 FNYEAQ. V was pared by 4 bases and J by 5 bases, with 14 bases between.